This T cell receptor beta chain originates from a study of cytomegalovirus exposure and HLA in healthy donors. The study's findings and limits: Among the CMV-associated chains, three were confirmed in vitro as specific for CMV antigens. Further analysis was carried out later, and it showed several of the most significant clusters appearing linked to common viral pathogens.

Primers: 60 Vbeta forward and 13 Jbeta reverse. Under the authors' procedure: A later analysis tallied about 80 million unique TCR beta chains, about 11 million of them shared. The repertoire was sequenced with immunoSEQ multiplex PCR; TCRdb's copy has only in-frame clones and lacks some. The V and J calls and the clone size are those of that table, but D and trimming were determined from the DNA. The sample lists 100,000 to 150,000 clones; around 80% were seen once. The V segment lost 1 base and the J segment 2 bases; nucleotides outside the gene matches: 2. This CDR3 comprises 16 residues. The germline V gene encodes CDR1 SGHTA and CDR2 FQGNSA. A note on this clone: Its specificity is unknown.

The chain uses TRBV7-2 and TRBJ2-7; TRBD2 matches 13 bases. The sample taken for sequencing was PBMCs. The origin of this receptor is a man aged 50 to 60 in good health and CMV-seronegative. The CDR3: CASSLEGTSGAYEQYF. CDR3 DNA: TGTGCCAGCAGCTTAGAAGGGACTAGCGGGGCCTACGAGCAGTACTTC.